A single sample is the source of the 25 T cell receptor beta chains below, sequenced in a study of blood T cell repertoires in COVID-19. Sequenced by immunoSEQ multiplex PCR; TCRdb stores in-frame clones only, minus some. The data show over 200,000 clones, with about 89% seen just once and 2.3% held by the top ten. Sequencing was done on a sample of peripheral blood. These receptor sequences come from a woman aged 50 to 60 with acute or convalescent COVID-19.

The gene calls are TRBV9 and TRBJ2-1; D might be TRBD2 (5 bases). The CDR3 length is 16 residues. Germline V lookup: CDR1 SGDLS, CDR2 YYNGEE. V gave up 3 bases and J gave up 6 bases, with 19 bases separating them. CDR3 coding DNA: TGTGCCAGCAGCGCCGCAGCGAGACCGGGGTTCAATGAGCAGTTCTTC. Its protein product is CASSAAARPGFNEQFF.

This chain uses TRBV5-1 with TRBJ2-2, with a possible D match to TRBD2 (5 bases). CDR3 size: 14 residues. Per germline, CDR1 SGHRS and CDR2 YFSETQ. The V end was cut by 4 bases, the J end by 4 bases, with 11 bases between. The CDR3 reads CASSETTTTGELFF. The DNA for the CDR3 is TGCGCCAGCAGCGAGACTACGACCACCGGGGAGCTGTTTTTT.

The CDR3 protein is CASSQDVTSGRGEQYF. CDR3 DNA sequence: TGCGCCAGCAGCCAAGATGTTACTAGCGGGAGAGGGGAGCAGTACTTC. The rearrangement links TRBV4-1 to TRBJ2-7; 11 nucleotides match TRBD2. Germline assignment: CDR1 MGHRA and CDR2 YSYEKL. With V trimmed by 0 bases and J by 7 bases, 8 bases remained unmatched. The CDR3 sequence is 16 residues long.

V and J are TRBV2 and TRBJ2-7; D not resolved. V was shortened by 5 bases and J by 3 bases, with 5 bases between the two germline ends. This CDR3 has 11 amino acids. CDR1 is SNHLY, CDR2 FYNNEI, per germline. CDR3: CASSQIYEQYF. Written as DNA, the CDR3 is TGTGCCAGCAGTCAGATCTACGAGCAGTACTTC.

The V gene is TRBV20-1, the J gene TRBJ1-1; TRBD1 agrees at 7 bases. V was pared by 4 bases and J by 6 bases, with 2 bases of the junction left unmatched. The length of the CDR3 is 11 residues. Germline V gene data show CDR1 as DFQATT and CDR2 as SNEGSKA (reference sequence). The CDR3 region is CSANQGAEAFF. The DNA for the CDR3 is TGCAGTGCTAATCAGGGGGCTGAAGCTTTCTTT.

V gene TRBV19 combines with J gene TRBJ2-5; D perhaps matches TRBD2 (5 bases). Germline V CDR1 and CDR2: LNHDA, SQIVND (reference sequence). CDR3 length: 13 amino acids. V lost 2 bases and J lost 7, with 11 bases in between. CDR3 nucleotides: TGTGCCAGTAGTATAAGCGGCTTCGGGACCCAGTACTTC. Amino acids: CASSISGFGTQYF.

V is TRBV7-9 and J is TRBJ1-1, with 11 bases identical to TRBD1. CDR3 length: 16 amino acids. V lost 5 bases and J lost 3; bases outside the gene matches: 8. Germline CDR1 SEHNR, CDR2 FQNEAQ (reference sequence). The CDR3: CASSTTGTGGDTEAFF. DNA of the CDR3: TGTGCCAGCAGCACCACCGGGACAGGGGGGGACACTGAAGCTTTCTTT. Full variable domain (remainder filled in from reference TRBV7-9 and TRBJ1-1): DTGVSQNPRHKITKRGQNVTFRCDPISEHNRLYWYRQTLGQGPEFLTYFQNEAQLEKSRLLSDRFSAERPKGSFSTLEIQRTEQGDSAMYLCASSTTGTGGDTEAFFGQGTRLTVV.

CDR3 bases: TGTGCCAGCAGTGATAACAGGGTTTCACCCCTCCACTTT. This codes for CASSDNRVSPLHF. V is TRBV2 and J is TRBJ1-6; weak D call: TRBD1 (6 bases). CDR3 length: 13 residues. Trimming cost V 3 bases and J 9 bases, with 9 bases left between them. Per the germline V gene, CDR1 is SNHLY and CDR2 is FYNNEI.

This chain uses TRBV9 with TRBJ2-2; TRBD1 matches at 12 bases. Per germline, CDR1 SGDLS and CDR2 YYNGEE. The ends lost 0 bases at V and 7 bases at J; junction bases unmatched: 7. The CDR3 has 17 amino acids. The CDR3 region is CASSVGGTGGAGGELFF. CDR3 DNA: TGTGCCAGCAGCGTAGGGGGGACAGGGGGCGCTGGCGGGGAGCTGTTTTTT.

The chain couples TRBV15 to TRBJ1-3; D remains unclear. The V and J ends lost 3 bases and 0 bases respectively, with 6 bases between them. CDR3 length: 14 residues. Germline lookup yields CDR1 LNHNV and CDR2 YYDKDF (reference sequence). The CDR3 DNA follows: TGTGCCACCAGCAGTGATAGCTCTGGAAACACCATATATTTT. It yields the protein CATSSDSSGNTIYF. Combining the CDR3 with reference TRBV15 and TRBJ1-3 gives the whole variable domain DAMVIQNPRYQVTQFGKPVTLSCSQTLNHNVMYWYQQKSSQAPKLLFHYYDKDFNNEADTPDNFQSRRPNTSFCFLDIRSPGLGDTAMYLCATSSDSSGNTIYFGEGSWLTVV.

The chain employs TRBV9 and TRBJ2-2; 11 positions agree with TRBD2. V lost 0 bases, J lost 9 bases, and 7 bases stayed unmatched. Germline V gene sequence: CDR1 SGDLS, CDR2 YYNGEE. The CDR3 loop spans 16 amino acids. The CDR3 DNA follows: TGTGCCAGCAGCGTAGGGGTAGGGACTAGCGGCCGGGAGCTGTTTTTT. Protein: CASSVGVGTSGRELFF.

This clone was recorded a few times. The chain couples TRBV30 to TRBJ1-5; D gene uncertain. The CDR3 has 13 residues. The germline gives CDR1 GTSNPN, CDR2 SVGIG (reference sequence). V lost 0 bases to trimming and J lost 4 bases, with 7 bases between them. CDR3 bases: TGTGCCTGGAGTGTGAGGGTAAATCAGCCCCAGCATTTT. This translates into CAWSVRVNQPQHF.

The rearrangement uses TRBV2 and TRBJ2-7, with 9 bases aligning to TRBD1. CDR1 and CDR2 from the germline V gene are SNHLY and FYNNEI. The junction had 6 bases not matched to a gene; V was cut back by 7 bases and J by 2 bases. This CDR3 region has 14 residues. The CDR3 sequence is CASIQGQGAYEQYF. CDR3 DNA: TGTGCCAGCATCCAGGGACAGGGTGCCTACGAGCAGTACTTC.

This sequence joins TRBV28 and TRBJ2-2, with D perhaps matching TRBD1 (6 bases). CDR1 is MDHEN, CDR2 SYDVKM, per germline. V was trimmed by 6 bases and J by 1 base, leaving 9 bases between them. There are 14 residues in the CDR3. As DNA, the CDR3 is TGTGCCAGCAGATGGACAGAGAACACCGGGGAGCTGTTTTTT. This codes for CASRWTENTGELFF.

The V gene is TRBV6-1, the J gene TRBJ1-5; 8 bases fit TRBD1. Germline V lookup: CDR1 MNHNS, CDR2 SASEGT. Unmatched junction bases numbered 8, after V lost 4 bases and J lost 0 bases. There are 17 residues in the CDR3. The chain's CDR3 is CASSVATGGDSNQPQHF. The CDR3 DNA sequence: TGTGCCAGCAGTGTAGCAACAGGGGGAGATAGCAATCAGCCCCAGCATTTT.

The chain employs TRBV25-1 and TRBJ1-5; D uncertain. Trimming shortened V by 3 bases and J by 4 bases, and 7 bases separated the two germline ends. Germline assignment: CDR1 MGHDK and CDR2 SYGVNS. The CDR3 contains 13 residues. CDR3 DNA sequence: TGTGCCAGCAGTGAGAGAGGGAATCAGCCCCAGCATTTT. Amino acids: CASSERGNQPQHF. Supplemented by reference TRBV25-1 and TRBJ1-5, the full variable domain reads EADIYQTPRYLVIGTGKKITLECSQTMGHDKMYWYQQDPGMELHLIHYSYGVNSTEKGDLSSESTVSRIRTEHFPLTLESARPSHTSQYLCASSERGNQPQHFGDGTRLSIL.

V gene TRBV9 combines with J gene TRBJ2-3; no reliable D call. Per the germline V gene, CDR1 is SGDLS and CDR2 is YYNGEE. V lost 2 bases and J lost 8, with 12 bases in between. This CDR3 comprises 13 residues. Written as DNA, the CDR3 is TGTGCCAGCAGCGTCAGCACCCAGGCTACGCAGTATTTT. Translated, it gives CASSVSTQATQYF.

The V call is TRBV9, the J call TRBJ1-1, with D possibly TRBD1 on 6 matching bases. From germline, CDR1 is SGDLS and CDR2 YYNGEE. This CDR3 contains 14 residues. The germline V and J ends were trimmed by 5 bases and 4 bases, with 15 bases remaining between them. The CDR3, as DNA: TGTGCCAGCAGGTCCGGGACAATGGCCACTGAAGCTTTCTTT. As protein: CASRSGTMATEAFF.

The V and J genes are TRBV6-5 and TRBJ1-2; D is perhaps TRBD1 (5 bases). CDR1 MNHEY and CDR2 SVGAGI come from the germline V gene. The CDR3 extends over 14 amino acids. Trimming cost V 2 bases and J 3 bases, with 10 bases left between them. The CDR3 DNA is TGTGCCAGCAGTTACCGGGAGGGGTACTATGGCTACACCTTC. As protein: CASSYREGYYGYTF.

The V call is TRBV6-4, the J call TRBJ2-1, with D maybe TRBD2 (6 bases). V lost 2 bases to trimming and J lost 6 bases, with 8 bases between them. Germline V gene sequence: CDR1 MRHNA, CDR2 SNTAGT. This CDR3 is built from 13 residues. The CDR3 DNA reads TGTGCCAGCAGTGACGAGGAGGGCAATGAGCAGTTCTTC. Translating gives CASSDEEGNEQFF.

This sequence joins TRBV7-8 and TRBJ1-1, with 8 bases fitting TRBD1. Losses at the gene ends were 5 bases for V and 1 base for J; bases not matched to a gene: 6. The germline V gene has CDR1 SGHVS and CDR2 FQNEAQ. The CDR3 has 15 amino acids. The DNA of the CDR3 is TGTGCCAGCAGCACCCGACAGGGGACGAACACTGAAGCTTTCTTT. Residues: CASSTRQGTNTEAFF.

This clone was detected only once. The chain uses TRBV4-2 and TRBJ2-7; the match to TRBD1 covers 7 bases. The CDR3 spans 16 residues. CDR1 and CDR2 (germline): LGHNA, YNFKEQ. V lost 3 bases and J lost 2; bases outside the gene matches: 10. This CDR3 is CASSQLSGTATYEQYF. CDR3 nucleotide sequence: TGTGCCAGCAGCCAGTTGTCCGGGACAGCTACCTACGAGCAGTACTTC.

The chain uses TRBV24-1 and TRBJ2-7; no clear D. Trimming left V 4 bases short and J 4 bases short, with 10 bases between. Per germline, CDR1 KGHDR and CDR2 SFDVKD. The length of the CDR3 is 13 residues. The CDR3 nucleotides read TGTGCCACCAGTGACCCTGGGCGTTACGAGCAGTACTTC. This sequence encodes CATSDPGRYEQYF.

The J gene is TRBJ1-1, the V gene TRBV3-1 (or the pseudogene TRBV3-2); 9 bases are shared with TRBD1. V lost 4 bases, J lost 5 bases, and 11 bases stayed unmatched. Germline V gene lookup returns CDR1 LGHDT and CDR2 YNNKEL (reference sequence). The CDR3 has 16 residues. CDR3 amino acids: CASSPGTGMGNTEAFF. CDR3 coding DNA: TGTGCCAGCAGCCCAGGGACAGGGATGGGGAATACTGAAGCTTTCTTT.

The rearrangement uses TRBV2 and TRBJ1-3, with 7 bases lining up with TRBD1. Germline V lookup: CDR1 SNHLY, CDR2 FYNNEI. This CDR3 has 15 residues. The ends lost 2 bases at V and 1 base at J; junction bases unmatched: 2. The CDR3 DNA is TGTGCCAGCAGTGAACAGGGGGTTTCTGGAAACACCATATATTTT. This translates into CASSEQGVSGNTIYF.